This is a list of T cell receptor beta chains from one sample in a study of early T cells in non-severe SARS-CoV-2 infection. TCRdb re-derived calls from the 5' RACE reads in MiXCR, one entry per CDR3 protein. The sample comprises some 60,000 distinct CDR3 sequences, around 12% of which are singletons, and 2.5% to 3% rests with the top ten. Sequences were obtained from whole blood. These receptors came from an adult who was a healthcare worker with PCR-confirmed SARS-CoV-2 infection or an uninfected control (not recorded which). CDR3s include the opening cysteine and the closing phenylalanine or tryptophan. The D gene is left open where the match is weak. Part of the rows lack a size; the others show once, few, many or a class for expanded clones.

v_call	j_call	d_call	clone_size	cdr3_nt	cdr3_aa
TRBV7-6	TRBJ2-2	.	many	TGTGCCAGCAGCCCCGACCTAGCGCCCTTTACCGGGGAGCTGTTTTTT	CASSPDLAPFTGELFF
TRBV19	TRBJ2-3	TRBD2	many	TGTGCCAGTGGACAACTAGCGGCTAGCACAGATACGCAGTATTTT	CASGQLAASTDTQYF
TRBV3-1	TRBJ2-1	.	many	TGTGCCAGCAGCCAGGGATACCAATACAATGAGCAGTTCTTC	CASSQGYQYNEQFF
TRBV20-1	TRBJ2-1	TRBD2	.	TGCAGTGCTAGAGCTTTGGGACTAGCGGGCCTCCTCTCCTACAATGAGCAGTTCTTC	CSARALGLAGLLSYNEQFF
TRBV29-1	TRBJ1-2	.	.	TGCAGCGTTCAGGAGGGCTATGGCTACACCTTC	CSVQEGYGYTF
TRBV9	TRBJ2-3	.	many	TGTGCCAGCCGGGACTTTAGCACAGATACGCAGTATTTT	CASRDFSTDTQYF
TRBV18	TRBJ2-1	.	.	TGTGCCAGCTCACCTGCCCTAGTCCACAATGAGCAGTTCTTC	CASSPALVHNEQFF
TRBV29-1	TRBJ2-7	.	many	TGCAGCGTTGAAGATCCTCCAGGCGGCGAGCAGTACTTC	CSVEDPPGGEQYF
TRBV5-4	TRBJ2-5	.	many	TGTGCCAGCAGCTTGGACCTGGGGCAGCTCCCGACGGAGACCCAGTACTTC	CASSLDLGQLPTETQYF
TRBV12-3/TRBV12-4	TRBJ2-7	.	.	TGTGCCAGCAGTTTGGCGAATCTCGAGCAGTACTTC	CASSLANLEQYF
TRBV12-3/TRBV12-4	TRBJ2-7	TRBD2	many	TGTGCCAGCAGGGAGCGGGGAAGCTCCTACGAGCAGTACTTC	CASRERGSSYEQYF
TRBV10-3	TRBJ2-7	.	.	TGTGCCATCAGACCGGGACTTACCGCCTACGAGCAGTACTTC	CAIRPGLTAYEQYF
TRBV20-1	TRBJ2-2	TRBD2	few	TGCAGTGCCAGCGGGGGGCCCAACACCGGGGAGCTGTTTTTT	CSASGGPNTGELFF
TRBV29-1	TRBJ1-1	.	.	TGCAGCGTTACTTACACTGAAGCTTTCTTT	CSVTYTEAFF
TRBV13	TRBJ1-1	.	.	TGTGCCAGCAGCTGGGACAAGAACACTGAAGCTTTCTTT	CASSWDKNTEAFF
TRBV3-1	TRBJ2-5	.	.	TGTGCCAGCAGCCCGGCGCGTGGTATGGCAGAGACCCAGTACTTC	CASSPARGMAETQYF